Listed below are T cell receptor beta chains from one sample, sequenced in a study of shared clonotypes between healthy human individuals. Sequencing was performed with immunoSEQ multiplex PCR; in TCRdb, only in-frame clones are kept and a portion is missing. The repertoire includes hundreds of thousands of clones, around 95% of them detected once, and approximately 0.1% sits in the top ten. The sample comprised naive CD8+ T cells sorted from blood. These receptors were taken from a woman in her 30s in good health. Each CDR3 is given with its conserved first and last residue. The D gene is left open where the match is weak. Clone size is not always given. Where it is, it says once, few, many or a class for expanded clones.

.,TRBJ2-7,.,TRBV7-9,TGTGCCAGCAGCGCCGGGACGTTCGAGCAGTACTTC,CASSAGTFEQYF
once,TRBJ2-4,.,TRBV2,TGTGCCAGCCTCGGCCAGGGAAACATTCAGTACTTC,CASLGQGNIQYF
.,TRBJ2-7,.,TRBV14,TGTGCCAGCAGCCTGGGACCCCTGGTCGTATTC,CASSLGPLVVF
.,TRBJ1-1,.,TRBV28,TGTGCCAGCAGTCCGAGGGGGAGGACTGAAGCTTTCTTT,CASSPRGRTEAFF
.,TRBJ2-7,.,TRBV5-4,TGTGCCAGCAGCCATTCATACCCAGGCGACGAGCAGTACTTC,CASSHSYPGDEQYF
.,TRBJ1-1,TRBD1,TRBV27,TGTGCCAGTTCTCAGACAGGGGGTGGCACTGAAGCTTTCTTT,CASSQTGGGTEAFF
.,TRBJ2-7,TRBD2,TRBV11-2,TGTGCCAGCAGACTAGCGGGGAGCTCCTACGAGCAGTACTTC,CASRLAGSSYEQYF
.,TRBJ2-7,.,TRBV4-1,TGCGCCAGCAGCCAATTGCGGAGCTCCTACGAGCAGTACTTC,CASSQLRSSYEQYF
.,TRBJ1-4,.,TRBV6-5,TGTGCCAGCGGATTCTCGACAGAAAAACTGTTTTTT,CASGFSTEKLFF
.,TRBJ2-1,.,TRBV7-8,TGTGCCAGCAGCTTACCAGGGGCGCGGAGCGGCAATGAGCAGTTCTTC,CASSLPGARSGNEQFF
.,TRBJ2-3,.,TRBV6-1,TGTGCCAGCAGTGAAACGAACAGGCAGGGAGATACGCAGTATTTT,CASSETNRQGDTQYF
.,TRBJ2-1,.,TRBV30,TGTGCCTGGGGACGTTACAATGAGCAGTTCTTC,CAWGRYNEQFF
.,TRBJ2-1,.,TRBV7-9,TGTGCCAGCAGTCCGGGGGAGACCTACAATGAGCAGTTCTTC,CASSPGETYNEQFF
.,TRBJ2-3,.,TRBV6-5,TGTGCCAGCAGGGCACCAATGGCTCCCACAGATACGCAGTATTTT,CASRAPMAPTDTQYF
.,TRBJ2-7,.,TRBV19,TGTGCCAGTAGTATAGCGGAGCGATCCTACGAGCAGTACTTC,CASSIAERSYEQYF
.,TRBJ1-5,TRBD1,TRBV27,TGTGCCAGCAGTTTTCAGGGGGACCAGCCCCAGCATTTT,CASSFQGDQPQHF
.,TRBJ2-1,.,TRBV14,TGTGCCAGCAGCCCCGACCCGTACAATGAGCAGTTCTTC,CASSPDPYNEQFF
.,TRBJ2-7,TRBD1,TRBV6-5,TGTGCCAGCAGTTACACTGGACAGGGATCCAACGAGCAGTACTTC,CASSYTGQGSNEQYF
.,TRBJ2-3,.,TRBV11-1,TGTGCCAGCAGCCCGGTTCTAAAGCCAGATACGCAGTATTTT,CASSPVLKPDTQYF
.,TRBJ2-3,.,TRBV2,TGTGCCAGCAGGGGAGGGACAGAAGTATCAGATACGCAGTATTTT,CASRGGTEVSDTQYF
.,TRBJ1-5,.,TRBV30,TGTGCCTGGAGCGTGGGGCAGGGTTATCAGCCCCAGCATTTT,CAWSVGQGYQPQHF
.,TRBJ2-2,.,TRBV4-1,TGCGCCAGCAGCCATCCCTTAAACACCGGGGAGCTGTTTTTT,CASSHPLNTGELFF
.,TRBJ2-7,.,TRBV28,TGTGCCAGCAGTCCCACCGGACGACGGGGAGCCTACGAGCAGTACTTC,CASSPTGRRGAYEQYF
.,TRBJ1-1,.,TRBV29-1,TGCAGCGTTGAAGGCGGGTCCGGAGCTTTCTTT,CSVEGGSGAFF
.,TRBJ1-5,.,TRBV4-1,TGCGCCAGCAGCCAAGAGGGGGGGCTCAGCAATCAGCCCCAGCATTTT,CASSQEGGLSNQPQHF
.,TRBJ2-1,TRBD2,TRBV27,TGTGCCAGCAGTTTTGGGCTAGCGGGACGGAATGAGCAGTTCTTC,CASSFGLAGRNEQFF
.,TRBJ2-1,TRBD2,TRBV2,TGTGCCAGCAGTGAAGCGCTTCATGGACTAGGCTACAATGAGCAGTTCTTC,CASSEALHGLGYNEQFF
.,TRBJ2-1,TRBD2,TRBV7-9,TGTGCCAGCAGCCCGACTAGCGCAGGTTACAATGAGCAGTTCTTC,CASSPTSAGYNEQFF
.,TRBJ1-1,.,TRBV9,TGTGCCAGCAGCCCATCCGGGGGGCACGGCACTGAAGCTTTCTTT,CASSPSGGHGTEAFF
.,TRBJ2-5,.,TRBV28,TGTGCCAGCAGAGACCCCGGGACACATCAAGAGACCCAGTACTTC,CASRDPGTHQETQYF
.,TRBJ1-1,.,TRBV27,TGTGCCAGCAGCCTTACGCGGGGAGACACTGAAGCTTTCTTT,CASSLTRGDTEAFF
.,TRBJ2-1,.,TRBV9,TGTGCCAGCTCACAGGGAGTGGGACATGAGCAGTTCTTC,CASSQGVGHEQFF
.,TRBJ2-2,.,TRBV27,TGTGCCAGCAGTTACATCACCGGGGAGCTGTTTTTT,CASSYITGELFF
.,TRBJ2-5,TRBD2,TRBV28,TGTGCCAGCACCGTAGCGGGACCAGCCTGGGAGACCCAGTACTTC,CASTVAGPAWETQYF
.,TRBJ2-7,TRBD2,TRBV7-2,TGTGCCAGCAGCCGAGCCGGGAGGGGAAGTCGGACCTACGAGCAGTACTTC,CASSRAGRGSRTYEQYF
.,TRBJ2-3,TRBD2,TRBV5-6,TGTGCCAGCAGCTTGTGGATTAGCGGGAGGACCTCAGATACGCAGTATTTT,CASSLWISGRTSDTQYF
.,TRBJ2-1,.,TRBV9,TGTGCCAGCAGCGTAGGGGGTCCCAATGAGCAGTTCTTC,CASSVGGPNEQFF
once,TRBJ2-7,TRBD2,TRBV2,TGTGCCAGCAGTGAAGCCGCCGGGACTAGCGGCTCCTACGAGCAGTACTTC,CASSEAAGTSGSYEQYF
.,TRBJ1-4,.,TRBV6-5,TGTGCCAGCAGGACGTGGGGTAATGAAAAACTGTTTTTT,CASRTWGNEKLFF
.,TRBJ2-1,.,TRBV29-1,TGCAGCGTTGTAGCGGCCAGCTCCTACAATGAGCAGTTCTTC,CSVVAASSYNEQFF
.,TRBJ2-3,TRBD2,TRBV30,TGTGCCTGGAGTAATAGCGGGGGCACAGATACGCAGTATTTT,CAWSNSGGTDTQYF
.,TRBJ1-2,.,TRBV27,TGTGCCAGCAGTTTTAGGGGGGCAGGAGAGGGCTACACCTTC,CASSFRGAGEGYTF
once,TRBJ2-1,.,TRBV5-1,TGCGCCAGCAGCTTGTTCTTAAGCGGAGGAGGGGACAATGAGCAGTTCTTC,CASSLFLSGGGDNEQFF
.,TRBJ2-2,TRBD2,TRBV4-2,TGTGCCAGCAGCCGCCTTGGGGGGAGGGAGGGCAACACCGGGGAGCTGTTTTTT,CASSRLGGREGNTGELFF
.,TRBJ1-5,TRBD1,TRBV27,TGTGCCAGCAGTTTACTAGGGACAGGCGGGCCTCAGCCCCAGCATTTT,CASSLLGTGGPQPQHF
.,TRBJ1-6,.,TRBV2,TGTGCCAGCAGTGCCCCCCTAGGAAATTCACCCCTCCACTTT,CASSAPLGNSPLHF
.,TRBJ1-2,TRBD1,TRBV13,TGTGCCAGCAGCGGTGGGACAGCAGAAAAAGACTATGGCTACACCTTC,CASSGGTAEKDYGYTF
.,TRBJ2-5,.,TRBV30,TGTGCCTGGTCTTTGGCAGAGAGACCAGAAGAGACCCAGTACTTC,CAWSLAERPEETQYF
.,TRBJ1-2,.,TRBV29-1,TGCAGCGTAATATTCGGCGGGGGAGACTATGGCTACACCTTC,CSVIFGGGDYGYTF
.,TRBJ2-1,.,TRBV9,TGTGCCAGCAGCGTAGCTACGGGGGTCTTCTACAATGAGCAGTTCTTC,CASSVATGVFYNEQFF
once,TRBJ2-3,.,TRBV15,TGTGCCACCAGCAGATCCCCGATCACAGGACAAAGCACAGATACGCAGTATTTT,CATSRSPITGQSTDTQYF
.,TRBJ1-1,TRBD1,TRBV27,TGTGCCAGCAGTTTAGCGGGACAGGGTGGCACTGAAGCTTTCTTT,CASSLAGQGGTEAFF
.,TRBJ2-2,.,TRBV28,TGTGCCAGCAGTTTTGGGCAGCCCGGGGAGCTGTTTTTT,CASSFGQPGELFF
.,TRBJ2-3,TRBD2,TRBV28,TGTGCCAGCAGTTTCCCACCCCCGGGACTAGGCACAGATACGCAGTATTTT,CASSFPPPGLGTDTQYF